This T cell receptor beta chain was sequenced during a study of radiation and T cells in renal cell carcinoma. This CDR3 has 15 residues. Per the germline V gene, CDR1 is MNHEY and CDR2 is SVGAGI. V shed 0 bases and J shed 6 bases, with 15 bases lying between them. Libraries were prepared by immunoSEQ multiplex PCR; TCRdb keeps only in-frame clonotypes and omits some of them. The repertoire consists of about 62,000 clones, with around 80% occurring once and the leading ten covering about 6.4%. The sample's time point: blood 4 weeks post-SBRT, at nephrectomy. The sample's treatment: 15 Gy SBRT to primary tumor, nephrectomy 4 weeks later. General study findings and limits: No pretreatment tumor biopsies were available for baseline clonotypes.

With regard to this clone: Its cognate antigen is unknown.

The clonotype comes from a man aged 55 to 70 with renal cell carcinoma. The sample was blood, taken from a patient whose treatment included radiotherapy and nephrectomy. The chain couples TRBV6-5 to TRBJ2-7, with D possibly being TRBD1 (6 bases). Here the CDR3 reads CASSYSGTRKFEQYF. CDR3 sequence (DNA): TGTGCCAGCAGTTACTCCGGGACAAGGAAGTTCGAGCAGTACTTC.